This entry lists 5 T cell receptor beta chains sequenced from one sample in a study of blood T cells in healthy people across ages (dated by TCRdb to the mid-2010s). The library was prepared using 5' RACE. The sample was run on an Illumina HiSeq 2500. A second 7 to 11 cycle PCR used a sample-barcoded 5' primer and a J-beta primer mix. TCRdb reprocessed the public reads (quality trimming at Q25 with fastp, clone calling with MiXCR) and kept in-frame beta chains. Each CDR3 protein gets just one entry, which takes the most common genes and DNA from the rows behind it. A total of some 760,000 distinct CDR3 sequences appear in this sample, roughly 25% of them only once. Under 4% of the sample is taken by the ten largest. Separately, the same data were catalogued under a study of T cells of mothers and their children.

Sequenced: blood. Receptors were obtained from a boy younger than 18 in good health.

CDR3 sequence: CASSPARDRGHEQYF. CDR3 DNA sequence: TGTGCCAGCAGTCCCGCTCGGGACAGGGGCCACGAGCAGTACTTC. The rearrangement uses TRBV2 and TRBJ2-7; 10 bases align to TRBD1. V was pared by 5 bases and J by 5 bases, with 9 bases of the junction left unmatched. The V gene's germline CDR1 is SNHLY and CDR2 FYNNEI. The CDR3 is 15 amino acids.

V and J are TRBV27 and TRBJ1-4, with TRBD1 matching over 7 bases. The CDR3 is 14 residues long. From germline, CDR1 is MNHEY and CDR2 SMNVEV (reference sequence). V trimming: 4 bases; J trimming: 10 bases; junction bases outside the gene matches: 9. The DNA for the CDR3 is TGTGCCAGCAGTTCCATCGGACAGGCGGGAAAACTGTTTTTT. Its protein product is CASSSIGQAGKLFF.

The genes are TRBV2 and TRBJ1-2; D remains ambiguous. Deletions cut 2 bases from V and 6 bases from J, with 10 bases between. The CDR3 extends over 13 amino acids. Germline-derived CDR1 and CDR2 are SNHLY and FYNNEI. For the CDR3, the DNA is TGTGCCAGCAGTGAATCGGGGAGAGATGGCTACACCTTC. It yields the protein CASSESGRDGYTF.

The chain is built from TRBV11-2 and TRBJ2-1; D not certain. Trimming took off 5 bases at V and 3 bases at J, with 8 bases between the two ends. CDR1 is SGHAT and CDR2 is FQNNGV in the germline V gene. CDR3 size: 13 residues. This CDR3 reads CASSPAIYNEQFF. The DNA for the CDR3 is TGTGCCAGCAGCCCCGCCATCTACAATGAGCAGTTCTTC. Drawing the rest from reference TRBV11-2 and TRBJ2-1, the complete variable domain is EAGVAQSPRYKIIEKRQSVAFWCNPISGHATLYWYQQILGQGPKLLIQFQNNGVVDDSQLPKDRFSAERLKGVDSTLKIQPAKLEDSAVYLCASSPAIYNEQFFGPGTRLTVL.

This clonotype was seen a few times. This sequence joins TRBV13 and TRBJ2-7, with D tentatively TRBD2 (6 bases). V shed 4 bases and J shed 6 bases, with 22 bases lying between them. CDR3 size: 16 residues. Looked up from germline, CDR1 is PRHDT and CDR2 is FYEKMQ (reference sequence). CDR3 DNA: TGTGCCAGCAGCTCCTGGACGGAGGAGGGGCTCGGCGAGCAGTACTTC. Its translation is CASSSWTEEGLGEQYF.